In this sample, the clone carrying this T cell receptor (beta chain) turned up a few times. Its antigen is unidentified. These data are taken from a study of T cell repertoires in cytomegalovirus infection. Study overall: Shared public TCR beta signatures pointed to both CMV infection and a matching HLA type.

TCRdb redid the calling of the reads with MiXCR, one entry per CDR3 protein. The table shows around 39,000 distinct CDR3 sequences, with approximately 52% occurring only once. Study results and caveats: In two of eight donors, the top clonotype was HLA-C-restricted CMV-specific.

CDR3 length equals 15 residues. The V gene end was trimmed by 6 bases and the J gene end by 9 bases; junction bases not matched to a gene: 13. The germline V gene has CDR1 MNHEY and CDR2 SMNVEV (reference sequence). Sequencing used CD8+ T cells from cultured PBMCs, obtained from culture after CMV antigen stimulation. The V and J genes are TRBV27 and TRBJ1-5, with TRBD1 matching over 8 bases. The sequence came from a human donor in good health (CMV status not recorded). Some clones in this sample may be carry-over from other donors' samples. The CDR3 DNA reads TGTGCCAGCAGGCCCCGGACAGGGTGGGATCGGCCCCAGCATTTT. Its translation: CASRPRTGWDRPQHF.